The 16 T cell receptor beta chains in this list originate from one sample, sequenced in a study of T cell responses to AZD1222 COVID-19 vaccine. Sequencing used immunoSEQ multiplex PCR; TCRdb keeps in-frame clones, though not all of them. The sample has roughly 110,000 clones, about 90% seen once; the top ten hold around 20%. The sample here was peripheral blood, taken on day 0 of AZD1222 vaccination. The origin of the receptors is an adult in good health.

This clone has only one observation. The J gene is TRBJ2-1, the V gene TRBV27; 11 nucleotides agree with TRBD2. The CDR3 runs 15 residues. Germline V lookup: CDR1 MNHEY, CDR2 SMNVEV (reference sequence). V was pared by 5 bases and J by 9 bases, with 9 bases of the junction left unmatched. CDR3 sequence reads: CASSLTSGGIGEQFF. CDR3 in DNA: TGTGCCAGCAGTCTAACTAGCGGGGGCATCGGTGAGCAGTTCTTC.

The genes are TRBV30 and TRBJ1-3; TRBD1 aligns across 8 bases. Germline-derived CDR1 and CDR2 are GTSNPN and SVGIG (reference sequence). This CDR3 contains 17 residues. The V and J ends lost 2 bases and 5 bases, in that order; junction bases with no gene match: 14. CDR3 nucleotides: TGTGCCTGGAGTCCGACGCCCACAGGGGGTGGAAGAAACACCATATATTTT. It yields the protein CAWSPTPTGGGRNTIYF.

The chain combines TRBV7-6 with TRBJ1-4; D is possibly TRBD1 (5 bases). V lost 4 bases to trimming and J lost 10 bases, with 16 bases between them. From germline, CDR1 is SGHVS and CDR2 FNYEAQ. The CDR3 spans 14 residues. Here the CDR3 DNA reads TGTGCCAGCAGCTCTCGGGGCGTCGAGGGAAAACTGTTTTTT. Protein product: CASSSRGVEGKLFF.

The rearrangement joins TRBV9 to TRBJ2-1; TRBD2 is a possible D gene (6 bases). The CDR3 length is 13 residues. Germline CDR1 and CDR2: SGDLS and YYNGEE. The V end lost 7 bases, the J end lost 6 bases, and 14 bases lay between the germline ends. CDR3 coding DNA: TGTGCCAGCGGCGGGGAGCTAGTCAATGAGCAGTTCTTC. It yields the protein CASGGELVNEQFF.

The chain employs TRBV6-2 or TRBV6-3 and TRBJ2-1; D is uncertain. Deletions cut 2 bases from V and 0 bases from J, with 17 bases between. This CDR3 spans 18 amino acids. Germline CDR1 and CDR2: MNHEY and SVGEGT. CDR3 sequence reads: CASSYPPGFSSSYNEQFF. The CDR3 DNA is TGTGCCAGCAGTTACCCACCCGGGTTTTCTAGCTCCTACAATGAGCAGTTCTTC.

The rearrangement joins TRBV5-6 to TRBJ1-1; a weak D match, TRBD1 (5 bases). The germline V gene has CDR1 SGHDT and CDR2 YYEEEE. The CDR3 has 17 amino acids. Trimming stripped 2 bases from V and 1 base from J, with 18 bases between. The CDR3 region is CASSFSSEWGSNTEAFF. The CDR3, as DNA: TGTGCCAGCAGCTTTAGCAGTGAGTGGGGGTCGAACACTGAAGCTTTCTTT.

The J gene is TRBJ1-2, the V gene TRBV19; the D gene is possibly TRBD1 (5 bases). Germline CDR1 is LNHDA and CDR2 is SQIVND (reference sequence). The V and J ends lost 9 bases and 6 bases respectively, with 17 bases between them. The CDR3 has 13 amino acids. This CDR3 reads CASHRGVPHGYTF. Written as DNA, the CDR3 is TGTGCCAGCCACCGAGGGGTTCCTCATGGCTACACCTTC.

This clone was counted once. The rearrangement uses TRBV3-1 (or the pseudogene TRBV3-2) and TRBJ1-6, with D unresolved. This CDR3 is 13 amino acids long. V gave up 0 bases and J gave up 10 bases, with 7 bases separating them. In germline, CDR1 is LGHDT, CDR2 YNNKEL (reference sequence). The CDR3 protein is CASSQDGRSPLHF. The CDR3 bases are TGTGCCAGCAGCCAAGACGGTCGGTCACCCCTCCACTTT.

V usage is TRBV2 and J usage is TRBJ2-7; perhaps TRBD2 as D (6 bases). The V end lost 4 bases, the J end lost 2 bases, and 21 bases lay between the germline ends. CDR1 and CDR2 from the germline V gene are SNHLY and FYNNEI. The CDR3 extends over 17 amino acids. The CDR3, as DNA: TGTGCCAGCAGTGTTAGCGGTTTGGCGGGACCCCCCTACGAGCAGTACTTC. Translation: CASSVSGLAGPPYEQYF.

The V gene is TRBV15, the J gene TRBJ2-5, with TRBD1 identical over 7 bases. V was clipped by 6 bases and J by 2 bases; unmatched bases: 9. This CDR3 contains 15 residues. The V gene's germline CDR1 is LNHNV and CDR2 YYDKDF (reference sequence). This chain's CDR3 is CATRQGFLIQETQYF. CDR3 coding DNA: TGTGCCACCAGACAGGGGTTCCTCATTCAAGAGACCCAGTACTTC.

The chain links TRBV7-9 to TRBJ2-4; D unclear. V lost 5 bases to trimming and J lost 0 bases, with 8 bases between them. Germline V gene lookup returns CDR1 SEHNR and CDR2 FQNEAQ (reference sequence). CDR3 size: 14 residues. DNA of the CDR3: TGTGCCAGCAGCCCAGATTTAGCCAAAAACATTCAGTACTTC. It encodes CASSPDLAKNIQYF.

This chain joins TRBV12-3 or TRBV12-4 and TRBJ2-1; the D gene is possibly TRBD2 (7 bases). The CDR3 loop spans 13 amino acids. Between the trimmed V and J ends, which lost 5 bases and 9 bases, there was a span of 14 bases. Here the CDR3 DNA reads TGTGCCAGCAGTCCCCAGGGGAGGGGTGAGCAGTTCTTC. The encoded protein is CASSPQGRGEQFF.

The chain has TRBV5-4 and TRBJ2-5, with 7 bases identical to TRBD1. Germline loops: CDR1 SGHNT, CDR2 YYREEE (reference sequence). The trim removed 4 bases at V and 2 bases at J, leaving 2 bases unmatched. This CDR3 region has 13 residues. CDR3 DNA: TGTGCCAGCAGCCCGACAGGGCAAGAGACCCAGTACTTC. Protein product: CASSPTGQETQYF.

The chain carries TRBV7-2 and TRBJ2-7, with 8 bases aligning to TRBD2. The CDR3 length is 15 residues. Germline loops: CDR1 SGHTA, CDR2 FQGNSA. V shed 1 base, J shed 4 bases, and the junction held 6 bases outside the gene matches. CDR3 DNA: TGTGCCAGCAGCTTAGGTCGGGGGGGCCAGTACGAGCAGTACTTC. This encodes CASSLGRGGQYEQYF.

The chain carries TRBV5-6 and TRBJ1-4, with TRBD1 matching over 8 bases. Germline loops: CDR1 SGHDT, CDR2 YYEEEE. CDR3 length: 13 residues. The ends lost 4 bases at V and 7 bases at J; junction bases unmatched: 3. This CDR3 is CASSNTGGEKLFF. The DNA for the CDR3 is TGTGCCAGCAGCAACACAGGGGGTGAAAAACTGTTTTTT.

The V and J genes are TRBV19 and TRBJ1-6, with TRBD1 as a possible D gene (5 bases). Germline V gives CDR1 LNHDA, CDR2 SQIVND (reference sequence). V lost 3 bases and J 7 bases, leaving 10 bases between the germline ends. This CDR3 comprises 14 residues. CDR3 nucleotides: TGTGCCAGTAGTATTGCAGGGAAAAATTCACCCCTCCACTTT. Translation gives CASSIAGKNSPLHF.